The rows below give T cell receptor beta chains drawn from one sample of a study of regulatory T cells in long-lasting Graves disease. One entry per CDR3 protein results from TCRdb running MiXCR on the multiplex PCR reads. The sample has roughly 220,000 distinct CDR3 sequences, around 17% seen once; the top ten hold roughly a fifth. This material consisted of peripheral blood mononuclear cells (PBMCs), taken at new diagnosis, from a patient treated with antithyroid drugs. The receptors originated from a female donor with Graves disease. The CDR3 runs from the conserved cysteine through the conserved F or W. The D gene is left open where the match is weak.

V gene	J gene	D gene	CDR3 protein
TRBV4-1	TRBJ2-3	.	CASSQDWGGAAGSDTQYF
TRBV12-3/TRBV12-4	TRBJ2-3	TRBD2	CASRDGRGTNTQYF
TRBV19	TRBJ1-1	.	CASSIRGSAAEAFF
TRBV5-6	TRBJ1-2	.	CASSKGHDGYTF
TRBV7-9	TRBJ2-7	TRBD1	CASSQGQGKGEQYF
TRBV2	TRBJ2-3	TRBD1	CASRKGTGSSTDTQYF
TRBV29-1	TRBJ2-1	.	CSVREGRYNEQFF
TRBV7-2	TRBJ1-1	TRBD1	CASTSGQMNTEAFF
TRBV2	TRBJ1-3	.	CASRTGSSGNTIYF
TRBV12-3/TRBV12-4	TRBJ2-3	.	CASSPRDSIPDTQYF
TRBV6-1	TRBJ1-1	.	CASSPSGGEAFF
TRBV4-2	TRBJ2-1	TRBD2	CASSQDGTSGYHEQFF
TRBV3-1	TRBJ2-4	TRBD2	CASSQEPSGGKNIQYF
TRBV18	TRBJ2-7	TRBD1	CASSPQGAREQYF
TRBV5-1	TRBJ1-1	.	CASSSILGAEAFF
TRBV18	TRBJ2-1	.	CASSGGDEQFF
TRBV4-1	TRBJ2-3	.	CASSQARFDTQYF
TRBV10-3	TRBJ1-5	.	CAISDRGSKPQHF
TRBV3-1	TRBJ2-7	.	CASSQGLRADQQYF
TRBV7-9	TRBJ1-1	.	CASSLERGDEAFF
TRBV29-1	TRBJ2-2	TRBD2	CSVASGRASTELFF
TRBV30	TRBJ1-2	.	CAWSKTELYYGYTF
TRBV18	TRBJ1-1	.	CASSPNLNTEAFF
TRBV3-1	TRBJ2-7	TRBD2	CASTRSSGGSYEQYF
TRBV19	TRBJ2-3	TRBD2	CASSRDYNTDTQYF
TRBV2	TRBJ2-3	.	CASSEDTQYF
TRBV20-1	TRBJ2-7	TRBD1	CSARAPGQGYEQYF
TRBV7-2	TRBJ2-3	.	CASSAPKGDTQYF
TRBV27	TRBJ1-1	.	CASSLGAGTLTTEAFF
TRBV7-9	TRBJ2-2	.	CASSQRQFPNTGELFF
TRBV20-1	TRBJ2-2	.	CSARLANRNTGELFF
TRBV18	TRBJ1-5	.	CASSGGSNQPQHF